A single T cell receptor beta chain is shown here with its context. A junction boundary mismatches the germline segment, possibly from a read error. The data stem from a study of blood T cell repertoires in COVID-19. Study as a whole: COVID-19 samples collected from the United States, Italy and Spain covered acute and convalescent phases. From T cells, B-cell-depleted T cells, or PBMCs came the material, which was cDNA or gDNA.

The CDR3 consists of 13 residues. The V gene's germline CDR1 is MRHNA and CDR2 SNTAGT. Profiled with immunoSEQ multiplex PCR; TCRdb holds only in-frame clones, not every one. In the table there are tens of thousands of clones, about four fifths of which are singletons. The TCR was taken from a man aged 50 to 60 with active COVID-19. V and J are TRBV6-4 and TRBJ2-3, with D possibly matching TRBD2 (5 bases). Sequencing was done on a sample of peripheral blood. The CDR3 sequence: CATSPGDTDTQYF. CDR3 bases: TGTGCCACCAGTCCCGGGGACACAGATACGCAGTATTTT.